A single sample is the source of the 21 T cell receptor beta chains below, sequenced in a study of beta chain features in type 1 diabetes. Of the isolated RNA, all was reverse transcribed, and so the sequenced material was expressed TCRB transcripts. TCRdb keeps only in-frame clones here, not all; method: immunoSEQ multiplex PCR. The repertoire includes about 220,000 clones, roughly 11% of them detected once, and 1% to 1.5% sits in the top ten. The sample consisted of central memory CD4+ T cells from blood. These receptors were taken from a man between 18 and 35 years old in good health.

CDR3 in amino acids: CASSLNRAHYNEQFF. DNA for the CDR3: TGTGCCAGCAGTTTAAATAGGGCTCATTACAATGAGCAGTTCTTC. V gene TRBV2 combines with J gene TRBJ2-1, with D unresolved. The CDR3 spans 15 residues. Trimming stripped 5 bases from V and 4 bases from J, with 15 bases between. Germline lookup yields CDR1 SNHLY and CDR2 FYNNEI.

This clone was detected ten times or more. The chain recombines TRBV14 with TRBJ2-5; no clear D. V was clipped by 0 bases and J by 2 bases, with 4 bases between them. There are 13 residues in the CDR3. The germline V gene encodes CDR1 SGHDN and CDR2 FVKESK. The CDR3 DNA is TGTGCCAGCAGCCAAGAACTTCAAGAGACCCAGTACTTC. Amino acids: CASSQELQETQYF. The full variable domain, completed using reference TRBV14 and TRBJ2-5, is EAGVTQFPSHSVIEKGQTVTLRCDPISGHDNLYWYRRVMGKEIKFLLHFVKESKQDESGMPNNRFLAERTGGTYSTLKVQPAELEDSGVYFCASSQELQETQYFGPGTRLLVL.

V gene TRBV4-2 combines with J gene TRBJ2-7; 8 bases fit TRBD2. This CDR3 is 15 amino acids long. V was pared by 6 bases and J by 6 bases, with 13 bases of the junction left unmatched. Germline CDR1 reads LGHNA; CDR2 reads YNFKEQ. The CDR3: CASRPQGLVNREQYF. The CDR3 DNA reads TGTGCCAGCAGACCCCAGGGACTAGTAAATCGCGAGCAGTACTTC.

There are a few counts of this clone. J is TRBJ1-2 and V is TRBV19; D not resolved. The CDR3 sequence is 13 residues long. CDR1 and CDR2 from the germline V gene are LNHDA and SQIVND (reference sequence). Trimming removed 6 bases from V and 1 base from J, with 9 bases in between. In DNA form, the CDR3 reads TGTGCCAGTAGCCTGGAGGGTAACTATGGCTACACCTTC. This sequence encodes CASSLEGNYGYTF.

This clone came up a few times. The genes are TRBV6-5 and TRBJ2-1, with a weak D call TRBD2 (6 bases). The CDR3 covers 15 residues. Germline values: CDR1 MNHEY, CDR2 SVGAGI. V was trimmed by 7 bases and J by 0 bases, leaving 13 bases between them. CDR3 bases: TGTGCCAGCAAATTGGGGGGAGGCTCCTACAATGAGCAGTTCTTC. Translation gives CASKLGGGSYNEQFF.

This clone has at least ten counts. The J gene is TRBJ1-5, the V gene TRBV30, with 7 bases matching TRBD1. The CDR3 spans 14 residues. Germline trimming cut 1 base from V and 11 bases from J; bases unmatched to any gene: 11. Looked up from germline, CDR1 is GTSNPN and CDR2 is SVGIG (reference sequence). CDR3 nucleotides: TGTGCCTGGAGTGCCGGGACAGAGACGGTGGCCCAGCATTTT. Its protein is CAWSAGTETVAQHF.

The sample holds many counts of this clone. V usage is TRBV10-3 and J usage is TRBJ2-3; D is ambiguous. This CDR3 has 15 amino acids. Germline V CDR1 and CDR2: ENHRY, SYGVKD. Trimming removed 4 bases at V and 2 bases at J, with 13 bases between. The CDR3 nucleotides read TGTGCCATCAGTGTCTCAGCCTACAACACAGATACGCAGTATTTT. Residues: CAISVSAYNTDTQYF.

The chain combines TRBV6-5 with TRBJ2-7; tentative D call: TRBD1 (6 bases). The V end lost 6 bases, the J end lost 6 bases, and 12 bases lay between the germline ends. CDR3 size: 12 residues. Germline V gene lookup returns CDR1 MNHEY and CDR2 SVGAGI. CDR3 region: CASREWGREQYF. In DNA form, the CDR3 reads TGTGCCAGCAGAGAGTGGGGGCGCGAGCAGTACTTC.

This clone was detected many times. This chain links TRBV7-2 with TRBJ2-7; no definite D call. This CDR3 spans 14 amino acids. V lost 2 bases, J lost 0 bases, and 8 bases lay in between. CDR1 SGHTA and CDR2 FQGNSA come from the germline V gene. CDR3 coding DNA: TGTGCCAGCAGCTTATTTGCTGGCTCCTACGAGCAGTACTTC. The encoded protein is CASSLFAGSYEQYF.

The J gene is TRBJ2-1, the V gene TRBV30; tentatively, D is TRBD2 (6 bases). Trimming removed 0 bases at V and 0 bases at J, with 12 bases between. The germline CDR1 and CDR2 sequences are GTSNPN and SVGIG (reference sequence). The CDR3 runs to 16 residues. CDR3 DNA sequence: TGTGCCTGGAGTGTGGGGTTGACTAGCTCCTACAATGAGCAGTTCTTC. It is translated as CAWSVGLTSSYNEQFF.

The chain links TRBV30 to TRBJ2-4; TRBD1 might be the D (6 bases). In germline, CDR1 is GTSNPN, CDR2 SVGIG (reference sequence). The CDR3 contains 15 residues. Trimming pared 3 bases from V and 1 base from J, leaving 13 bases between. For the CDR3, the DNA is TGTGCCTGGAGGCCTTCTAGGGGGGCCAAAAACATTCAGTACTTC. The encoded protein is CAWRPSRGAKNIQYF.

The CDR3 protein is CAIRGGTSRSSYNEQFF. CDR3 sequence (DNA): TGTGCCATCAGAGGAGGCACTAGCAGAAGCTCCTACAATGAGCAGTTCTTC. V usage is TRBV10-3 and J usage is TRBJ2-1; D may be TRBD2 (6 bases). Trimming shortened V by 6 bases and J by 0 bases, and 18 bases separated the two germline ends. The CDR3 is 17 amino acids. Germline V CDR1 and CDR2: ENHRY, SYGVKD.

There are many counts of this clone. This sequence joins TRBV9 and TRBJ2-1, with D tentatively TRBD1 (5 bases). This CDR3 is 15 amino acids long. The V end was cut by 0 bases, the J end by 8 bases, with 15 bases between. Germline CDR1 SGDLS, CDR2 YYNGEE. This CDR3 is CASSVEQGRWDEQFF. The CDR3 region has the DNA TGTGCCAGCAGCGTAGAGCAGGGCCGGTGGGATGAGCAGTTCTTC.

The rearrangement joins TRBV6-5 to TRBJ2-1, with TRBD2 identical over 14 bases. The germline CDR1 and CDR2 sequences are MNHEY and SVGAGI. V shed 2 bases and J 9 bases; nucleotides not matched to a gene: 6. This CDR3 region has 16 residues. For the CDR3, the DNA is TGTGCCAGCAGTTACGCCGGGACTAGCGGGAGAAGTGAGCAGTTCTTC. Amino acids: CASSYAGTSGRSEQFF.

Here the CDR3 reads CASTQGQYYEQYF. CDR3 nucleotide sequence: TGTGCCAGCACCCAAGGACAGTACTACGAGCAGTACTTC. J is TRBJ2-7 and V is TRBV7-2; D might be TRBD1 (6 bases). V lost 7 bases and J 3 bases, leaving 13 bases between the germline ends. Germline V CDR1 and CDR2: SGHTA, FQGNSA. The CDR3 contains 13 residues.

This rearrangement joins TRBV6-5 to TRBJ2-7, with TRBD2 as a possible D gene (6 bases). V lost 0 bases and J 0 bases, leaving 12 bases between the germline ends. Germline values: CDR1 MNHEY, CDR2 SVGAGI. This CDR3 has 16 amino acids. The CDR3 region is CASSYSSGIYSYEQYF. CDR3 bases: TGTGCCAGCAGTTACTCTAGCGGCATTTACTCCTACGAGCAGTACTTC.

V is TRBV7-6 and J is TRBJ2-5, with 7 bases lining up with TRBD1. Germline V gene data show CDR1 as SGHVS and CDR2 as FNYEAQ. CDR3 length: 13 amino acids. Losses at the gene ends were 5 bases for V and 3 bases for J; bases not matched to a gene: 3. CDR3 in DNA: TGTGCCAGCAGCCTCGACAGGGAAGAGACCCAGTACTTC. Residues: CASSLDREETQYF.

This clone showed up just a few times. V and J are TRBV2 and TRBJ2-1; the match to TRBD1 covers 8 bases. Germline V gives CDR1 SNHLY, CDR2 FYNNEI. The CDR3 is 14 residues long. After removal of 7 bases from V and 8 bases from J, the junction contained 10 bases not matched to a gene. The CDR3 is CASTFGQGVDEQFF. CDR3 nucleotides: TGTGCCAGCACCTTCGGACAGGGCGTTGATGAGCAGTTCTTC.

The chain employs TRBV2 and TRBJ1-1; TRBD1 might be the D (6 bases). Trimming removed 0 bases from V and 3 bases from J, with 8 bases in between. Germline CDR1 SNHLY, CDR2 FYNNEI. This CDR3 is built from 14 residues. CDR3 loop: CASSEARGYTEAFF. The CDR3 DNA follows: TGTGCCAGCAGTGAAGCTAGGGGGTACACTGAAGCTTTCTTT.

This clone was detected only a few times. One end of the junction varies from germline; a read error may be responsible. This chain links TRBV6-5 with TRBJ2-1, with no clear D. The length of the CDR3 is 13 residues. The germline CDR1 and CDR2 sequences are MNHEY and SVGAGI. CDR3 nucleotide sequence: TGTGCCATCAGTGAGCCGTTAGTTAATGAGCAGTTCTTC. Protein product: CAISEPLVNEQFF.

This clone was detected a few times. The CDR3 sequence is CASSSFSGRANNEQFF. The CDR3 bases are TGTGCCAGCTCATCTTTTAGCGGGAGGGCCAACAATGAGCAGTTCTTC. V usage is TRBV18 and J usage is TRBJ2-1; 11 positions agree with TRBD2. J lost 5 bases, V lost 5 bases, and 8 bases had no gene match. The CDR3 extends over 16 amino acids. Germline CDR1 and CDR2: KGHSH and LQKENI. Drawing the rest from reference TRBV18 and TRBJ2-1, the complete variable domain is NAGVMQNPRHLVRRRGQEARLRCSPMKGHSHVYWYRQLPEEGLKFMVYLQKENIIDESGMPKERFSAEFPKEGPSILRIQQVVRGDSAAYFCASSSFSGRANNEQFFGPGTRLTVL.